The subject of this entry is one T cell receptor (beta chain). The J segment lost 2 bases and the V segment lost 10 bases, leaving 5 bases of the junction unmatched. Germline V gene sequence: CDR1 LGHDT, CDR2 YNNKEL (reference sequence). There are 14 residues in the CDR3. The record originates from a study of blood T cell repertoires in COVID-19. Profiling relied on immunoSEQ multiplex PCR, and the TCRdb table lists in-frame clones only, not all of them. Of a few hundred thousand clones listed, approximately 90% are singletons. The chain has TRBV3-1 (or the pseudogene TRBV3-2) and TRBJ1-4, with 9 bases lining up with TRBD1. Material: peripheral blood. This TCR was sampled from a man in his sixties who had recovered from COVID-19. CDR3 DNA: TGTGCCACCGGACAGGGGAACACTAATGAAAAACTGTTTTTT. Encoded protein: CATGQGNTNEKLFF.